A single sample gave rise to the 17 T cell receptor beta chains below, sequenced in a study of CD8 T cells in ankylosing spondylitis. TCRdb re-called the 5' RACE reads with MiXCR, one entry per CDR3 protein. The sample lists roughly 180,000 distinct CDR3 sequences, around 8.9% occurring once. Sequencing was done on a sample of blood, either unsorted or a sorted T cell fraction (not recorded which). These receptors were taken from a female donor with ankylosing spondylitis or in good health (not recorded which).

CDR3 bases: TGTGCCAGCAGTTTACCGAGAAAAGGAGGGGAAGCTTTCTTT. As protein: CASSLPRKGGEAFF. The chain carries TRBV12-3 or TRBV12-4 and TRBJ1-1; no clear D gene. CDR3 length equals 14 residues. V was pared by 2 bases and J by 8 bases, with 15 bases between.

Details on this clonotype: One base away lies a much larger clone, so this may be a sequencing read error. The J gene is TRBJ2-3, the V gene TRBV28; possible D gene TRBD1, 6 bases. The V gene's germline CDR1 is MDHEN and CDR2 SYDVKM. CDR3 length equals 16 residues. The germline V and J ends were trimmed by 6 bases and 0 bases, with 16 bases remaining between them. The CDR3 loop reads CASSPTGLASTDTQYF. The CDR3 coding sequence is TGTGCCAGCAGCCCCACAGGGCTCGCTAGCACAGATACGCAGTATTTT.

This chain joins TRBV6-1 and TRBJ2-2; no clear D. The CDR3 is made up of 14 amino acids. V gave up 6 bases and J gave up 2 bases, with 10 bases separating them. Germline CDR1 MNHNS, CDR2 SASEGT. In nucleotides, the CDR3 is TGTGCCAGCAGCGACCTACTTAACACCGGGGAGCTGTTTTTT. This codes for CASSDLLNTGELFF.

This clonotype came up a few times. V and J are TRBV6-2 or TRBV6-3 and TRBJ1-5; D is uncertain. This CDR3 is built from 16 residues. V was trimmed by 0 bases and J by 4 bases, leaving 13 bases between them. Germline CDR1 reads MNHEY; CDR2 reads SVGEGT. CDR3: CASSYSMRALNQPQHF. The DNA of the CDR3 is TGTGCCAGCAGTTACTCGATGAGGGCTCTAAATCAGCCCCAGCATTTT.

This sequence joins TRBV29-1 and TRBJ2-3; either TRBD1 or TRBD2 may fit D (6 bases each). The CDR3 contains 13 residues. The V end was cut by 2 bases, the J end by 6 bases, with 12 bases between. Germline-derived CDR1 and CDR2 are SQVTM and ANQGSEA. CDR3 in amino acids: CSVESGAKDTQYF. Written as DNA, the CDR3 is TGCAGCGTTGAATCGGGGGCTAAGGATACGCAGTATTTT.

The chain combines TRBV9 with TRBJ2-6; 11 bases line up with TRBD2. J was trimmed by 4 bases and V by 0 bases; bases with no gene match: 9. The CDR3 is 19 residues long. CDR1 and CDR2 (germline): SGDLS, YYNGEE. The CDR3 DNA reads TGTGCCAGCAGCGTAGCTATCGTAGCGGGAGGGCCGGGGGCCAACGTCCTGACTTTC. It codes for CASSVAIVAGGPGANVLTF.

The DNA of the CDR3 is TGTGCCAGCAGTTACTCGACAGGGTATGGGTACAATGAGCAGTTCTTC. It yields the protein CASSYSTGYGYNEQFF. The chain uses TRBV6-2 or TRBV6-3 and TRBJ2-1, with TRBD1 identical over 7 bases. The CDR3 loop spans 16 amino acids. Germline values: CDR1 MNHEY, CDR2 SVGEGT. With 0 bases clipped from V and 4 bases from J, the junction kept 6 bases outside the gene matches.

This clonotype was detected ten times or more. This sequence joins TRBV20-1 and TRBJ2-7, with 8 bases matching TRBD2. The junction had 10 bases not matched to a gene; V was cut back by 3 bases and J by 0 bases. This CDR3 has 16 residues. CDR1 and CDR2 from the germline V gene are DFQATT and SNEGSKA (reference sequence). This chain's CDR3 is CSASPPASGSSYEQYF. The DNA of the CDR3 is TGCAGTGCTAGCCCCCCGGCTAGCGGGTCCTCCTACGAGCAGTACTTC.

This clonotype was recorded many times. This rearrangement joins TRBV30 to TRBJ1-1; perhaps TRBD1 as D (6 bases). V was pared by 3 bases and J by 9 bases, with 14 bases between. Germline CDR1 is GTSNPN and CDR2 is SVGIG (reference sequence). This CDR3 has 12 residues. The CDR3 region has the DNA TGTGCCTGGAGGGGGGGCGAGGCCCAAGCTTTCTTT. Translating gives CAWRGGEAQAFF.

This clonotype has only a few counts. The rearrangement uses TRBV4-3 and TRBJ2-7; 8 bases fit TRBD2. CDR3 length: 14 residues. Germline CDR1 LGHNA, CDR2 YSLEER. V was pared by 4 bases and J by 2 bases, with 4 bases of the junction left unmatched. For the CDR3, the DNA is TGCGCCAGCAGCCGGAGCGGGAGCGCCTACGAGCAGTACTTC. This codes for CASSRSGSAYEQYF.

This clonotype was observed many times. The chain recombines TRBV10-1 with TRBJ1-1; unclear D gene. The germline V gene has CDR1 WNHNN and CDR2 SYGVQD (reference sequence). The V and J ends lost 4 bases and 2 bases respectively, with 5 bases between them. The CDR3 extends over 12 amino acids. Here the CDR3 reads CASSAGNTEAFF. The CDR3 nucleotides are TGCGCCAGCAGTGCAGGTAACACTGAAGCTTTCTTT.

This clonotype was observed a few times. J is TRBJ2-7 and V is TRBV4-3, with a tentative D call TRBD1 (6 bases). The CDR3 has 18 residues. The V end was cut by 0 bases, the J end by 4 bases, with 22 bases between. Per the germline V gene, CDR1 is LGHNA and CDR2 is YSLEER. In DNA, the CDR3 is TGCGCCAGCAGCCAAGATGTGTTGACAGGCCCCCCAGGATACGAGCAGTACTTC. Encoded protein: CASSQDVLTGPPGYEQYF.

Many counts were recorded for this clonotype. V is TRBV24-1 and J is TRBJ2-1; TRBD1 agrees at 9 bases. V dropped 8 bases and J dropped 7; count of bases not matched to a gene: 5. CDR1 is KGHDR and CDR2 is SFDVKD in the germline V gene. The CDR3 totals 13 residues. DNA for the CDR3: TGTGCCACCACCCGGACAGGGGCGAATGAGCAGTTCTTC. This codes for CATTRTGANEQFF.

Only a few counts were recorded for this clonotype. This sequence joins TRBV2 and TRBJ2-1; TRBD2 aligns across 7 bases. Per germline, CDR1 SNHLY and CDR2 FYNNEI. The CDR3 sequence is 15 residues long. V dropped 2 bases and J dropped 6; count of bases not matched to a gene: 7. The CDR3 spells CASSELAGVGNEQFF. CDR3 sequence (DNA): TGTGCCAGCAGTGAATTGGCGGGAGTAGGCAATGAGCAGTTCTTC.

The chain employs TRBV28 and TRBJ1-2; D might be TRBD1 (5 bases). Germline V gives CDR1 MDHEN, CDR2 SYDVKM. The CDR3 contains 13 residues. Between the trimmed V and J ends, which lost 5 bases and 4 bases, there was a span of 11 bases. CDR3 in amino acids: CASSPQATYGYTF. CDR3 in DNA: TGTGCCAGCAGTCCACAGGCTACCTATGGCTACACCTTC.

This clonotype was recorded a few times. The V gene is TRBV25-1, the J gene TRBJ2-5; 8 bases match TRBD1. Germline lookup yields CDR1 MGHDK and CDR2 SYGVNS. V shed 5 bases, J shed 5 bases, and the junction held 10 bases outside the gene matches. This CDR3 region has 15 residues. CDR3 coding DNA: TGTGCCAGCAGTCCCAGACAGGGGCCAGGGGAGACCCAGTACTTC. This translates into CASSPRQGPGETQYF. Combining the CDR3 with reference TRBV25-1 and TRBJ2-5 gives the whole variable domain EADIYQTPRYLVIGTGKKITLECSQTMGHDKMYWYQQDPGMELHLIHYSYGVNSTEKGDLSSESTVSRIRTEHFPLTLESARPSHTSQYLCASSPRQGPGETQYFGPGTRLLVL.

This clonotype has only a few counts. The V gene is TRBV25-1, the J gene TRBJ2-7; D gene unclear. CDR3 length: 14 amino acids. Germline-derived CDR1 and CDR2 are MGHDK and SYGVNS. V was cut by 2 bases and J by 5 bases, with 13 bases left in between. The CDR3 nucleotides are TGTGCCAGCAGTGAAGGGTACGGGTCCCACGAGCAGTACTTC. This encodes CASSEGYGSHEQYF.